This T cell receptor beta chain was captured in a study of T cell changes during pregnancy in multiple sclerosis. Germline V gives CDR1 SGHNT, CDR2 YYREEE (reference sequence). The CDR3 spans 14 residues. The V end lost 3 bases, the J end lost 5 bases, and 14 bases lay between the germline ends. Clones were read by immunoSEQ multiplex PCR, and TCRdb kept only the in-frame ones, dropping some. Of 40,000 to 50,000 clones in the sample, 75% to 95% were seen once. The V gene is TRBV5-4, the J gene TRBJ1-2, with D perhaps TRBD1 (6 bases). The material sequenced was CD4+ T cells from peripheral blood mononuclear cells, taken after pregnancy. The TCR comes from a female donor in good health, enrolled as a control in a pregnancy study. This CDR3 is CASSSTGYEYGYTF. CDR3 DNA sequence: TGTGCCAGCAGCTCAACAGGGTACGAATATGGCTACACCTTC.